This T cell receptor beta chain appears in the sequencing data of a study of shared clonotypes between healthy human individuals. Libraries were prepared by immunoSEQ multiplex PCR; TCRdb keeps only in-frame clonotypes and omits some of them. The table shows 650,000 to 800,000 clones, with 92% occurring only once. Germline CDR1 and CDR2: SGHRS and YFSETQ. V was trimmed by 0 bases and J by 8 bases, leaving 6 bases between them. The CDR3 is made up of 12 amino acids. In the naive CD8 group, cells lacked CD45RO and were positively selected for CCR7, so terminally differentiated effector memory CD45RA+ cells were left out.

Sequenced: naive CD8+ T cells sorted from blood. The rearrangement uses TRBV5-1 and TRBJ2-1; D gene unclear. This clonotype was obtained from a man between 25 and 39 years old in good health. This CDR3 reads CASSLVADEQFF. The CDR3 nucleotides read TGCGCCAGCAGCTTGGTAGCCGATGAGCAGTTCTTC. The variable domain in full, completed from reference TRBV5-1 and TRBJ2-1, reads KAGVTQTPRYLIKTRGQQVTLSCSPISGHRSVSWYQQTPGQGLQFLFEYFSETQRNKGNFPGRFSGRQFSNSRSEMNVSTLELGDSALYLCASSLVADEQFFGPGTRLTVL.